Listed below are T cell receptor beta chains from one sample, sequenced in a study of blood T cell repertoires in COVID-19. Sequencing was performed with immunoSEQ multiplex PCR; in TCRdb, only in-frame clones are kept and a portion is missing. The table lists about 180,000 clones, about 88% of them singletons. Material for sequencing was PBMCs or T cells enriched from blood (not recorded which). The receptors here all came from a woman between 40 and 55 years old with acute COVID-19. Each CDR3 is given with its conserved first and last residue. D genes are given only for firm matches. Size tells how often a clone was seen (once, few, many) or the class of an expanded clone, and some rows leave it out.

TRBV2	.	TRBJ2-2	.	CASSDGRSVSNTGELFF	TGTGCCAGCAGTGACGGCAGGTCCGTTTCTAACACCGGGGAGCTGTTTTTT
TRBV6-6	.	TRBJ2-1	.	CASSAASIAYNEQFF	TGTGCCAGCAGCGCTGCTAGCATAGCCTACAATGAGCAGTTCTTC
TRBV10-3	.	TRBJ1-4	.	CAISESSGATNEKLFF	TGTGCCATCAGTGAGTCGTCTGGAGCAACTAATGAAAAACTGTTTTTT
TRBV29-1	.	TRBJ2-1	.	CSVDGEGNNEQFF	TGCAGCGTTGACGGGGAAGGGAACAATGAGCAGTTCTTC
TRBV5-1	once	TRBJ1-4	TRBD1	CATSRDSTNEKLFF	TGCGCCACTTCAAGGGACAGCACTAATGAAAAACTGTTTTTT
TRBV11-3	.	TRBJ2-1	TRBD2	CASSLAGGGGSIYEQFF	TGTGCCAGCAGCTTAGCCGGAGGCGGGGGTTCTATATATGAGCAGTTCTTC
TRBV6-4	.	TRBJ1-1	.	CASSDNGKTEAFF	TGTGCCAGCAGTGACAACGGGAAGACTGAAGCTTTCTTT
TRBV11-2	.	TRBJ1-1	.	CASSFAGANEAFF	TGTGCCAGCAGCTTCGCGGGGGCTAATGAAGCTTTCTTT
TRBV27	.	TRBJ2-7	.	CASRREGDYEQYF	TGTGCCAGCCGCAGGGAGGGGGACTACGAGCAGTACTTC
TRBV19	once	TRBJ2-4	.	CASSIGVAKNIQYF	TGTGCCAGTAGTATCGGGGTAGCCAAAAACATTCAGTACTTC
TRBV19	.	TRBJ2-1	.	CASSIVAPGNEQFF	TGTGCCAGTAGTATAGTTGCCCCAGGGAATGAGCAGTTCTTC
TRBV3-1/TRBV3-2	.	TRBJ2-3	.	CASSPFWWEETDTQYF	TGTGCCAGCAGTCCCTTTTGGTGGGAGGAGACAGATACGCAGTATTTT
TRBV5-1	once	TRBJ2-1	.	CASSLEGGFYNEQFF	TGCGCCAGCAGCTTGGAAGGAGGGTTCTACAATGAGCAGTTCTTC
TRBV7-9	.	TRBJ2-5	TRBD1	CASSLEGAAQETQYF	TGTGCCAGCAGCTTAGAGGGGGCGGCTCAAGAGACCCAGTACTTC
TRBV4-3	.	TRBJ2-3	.	CASSQERTFRDTQYF	TGCGCCAGCAGCCAAGAAAGAACTTTCCGGGATACGCAGTATTTT
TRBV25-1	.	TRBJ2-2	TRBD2	CASSERWVAGATGELFF	TGTGCCAGCAGTGAAAGATGGGTAGCGGGAGCGACCGGGGAGCTGTTTTTT
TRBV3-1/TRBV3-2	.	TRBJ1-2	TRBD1	CASSKEQGLHYGYTF	TGTGCCAGCAGCAAAGAACAGGGGCTACACTATGGCTACACCTTC
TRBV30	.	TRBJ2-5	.	CAWSGGAQETQYF	TGTGCCTGGAGTGGTGGGGCCCAAGAGACCCAGTACTTC
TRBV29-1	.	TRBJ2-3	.	CSVEANTDTQYF	TGCAGCGTTGAAGCAAATACAGATACGCAGTATTTT
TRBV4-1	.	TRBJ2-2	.	CASSQDWGSSNTGELFF	TGCGCCAGCAGCCAAGATTGGGGCAGTTCGAACACCGGGGAGCTGTTTTTT
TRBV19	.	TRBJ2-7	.	CASSITDIHYEQYF	TGTGCCAGTAGTATTACGGACATTCACTACGAGCAGTACTTC
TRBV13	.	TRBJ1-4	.	CASSLKGGDGEKLFF	TGTGCCAGCAGCTTGAAAGGAGGGGATGGTGAAAAACTGTTTTTT
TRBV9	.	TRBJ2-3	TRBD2	CASSVSLAGASDTQYF	TGTGCCAGCAGCGTATCTCTAGCGGGAGCATCAGATACGCAGTATTTT
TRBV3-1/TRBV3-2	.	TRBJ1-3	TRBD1	CASSDRGSGNTIYF	TGTGCCAGCAGCGACAGGGGCTCGGGAAACACCATATATTTT
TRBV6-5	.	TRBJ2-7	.	CATLPPVSEQYF	TGTGCCACCTTGCCCCCAGTCTCCGAGCAGTACTTC
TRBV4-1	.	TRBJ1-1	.	CASSQDRGTEAFF	TGCGCCAGCAGCCAAGACAGGGGTACTGAAGCTTTCTTT
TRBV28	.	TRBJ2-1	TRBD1	CASSFVDRGAYEQFF	TGTGCCAGCAGTTTCGTGGACAGGGGTGCGTATGAGCAGTTCTTC
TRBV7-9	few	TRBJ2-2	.	CASKQLQNTGELFF	TGTGCCAGCAAACAGCTTCAAAACACCGGGGAGCTGTTTTTT
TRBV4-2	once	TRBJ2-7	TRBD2	CASSQEATSAAYEQYF	TGTGCCAGCAGCCAAGAAGCGACTAGCGCAGCCTACGAGCAGTACTTC
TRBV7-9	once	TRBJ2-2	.	CASSLRGSGPNTGELFF	TGTGCCAGCAGCTTAAGGGGTAGCGGACCGAACACCGGGGAGCTGTTTTTT
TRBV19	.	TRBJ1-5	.	CASTALRADQPQHF	TGTGCCAGTACGGCCCTCAGGGCGGATCAGCCCCAGCATTTT
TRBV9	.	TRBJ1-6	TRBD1	CASSRDRSSSPLHF	TGTGCCAGCAGCAGGGACAGGTCGTCGTCACCCCTCCACTTT
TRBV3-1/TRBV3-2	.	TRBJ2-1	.	CASSPYFANEQFF	TGTGCCAGCAGCCCCTATTTCGCGAATGAGCAGTTCTTC
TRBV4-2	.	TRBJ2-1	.	CASSQDPSGYNEQFF	TGTGCCAGCAGCCAAGACCCCTCGGGCTACAATGAGCAGTTCTTC
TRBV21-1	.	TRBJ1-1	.	CASSNRRLRELGDTEAFF	TGTGCCAGCAGCAATCGACGGCTCAGGGAATTAGGAGACACTGAAGCTTTCTTT
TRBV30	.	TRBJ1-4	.	CAWSDDRRTTNEKLFF	TGTGCCTGGAGCGACGACAGGCGCACAACTAATGAAAAACTGTTTTTT
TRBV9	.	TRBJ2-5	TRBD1	CASSPNRGRETQYF	TGTGCCAGCAGCCCTAACAGGGGGCGAGAGACCCAGTACTTC
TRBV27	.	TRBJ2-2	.	CASRGLINTGELFF	TGTGCCAGCAGGGGACTGATAAACACCGGGGAGCTGTTTTTT
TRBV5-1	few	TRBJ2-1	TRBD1	CASSLGQGYNEQFF	TGCGCCAGCAGCTTGGGACAGGGGTACAATGAGCAGTTCTTC
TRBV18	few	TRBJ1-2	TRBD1	CASSTGAEDYGYTF	TGTGCCAGCTCAACAGGGGCGGAGGACTATGGCTACACCTTC
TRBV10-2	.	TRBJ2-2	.	CASSEAGFTGELFF	TGCGCCAGCAGTGAGGCGGGTTTTACCGGGGAGCTGTTTTTT
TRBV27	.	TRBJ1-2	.	CASPRAQGNYGYTF	TGTGCCAGCCCCAGGGCGCAGGGGAACTATGGCTACACCTTC
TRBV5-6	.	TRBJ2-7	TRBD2	CASSSGLAVNYEQYF	TGTGCCAGCAGCTCGGGACTAGCGGTGAACTACGAGCAGTACTTC
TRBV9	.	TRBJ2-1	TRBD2	CASSVTSGEVNEQFF	TGTGCCAGCAGCGTAACTAGCGGTGAGGTTAATGAGCAGTTCTTC
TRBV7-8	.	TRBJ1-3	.	CASSQADTIYF	TGTGCCAGCAGCCAGGCGGACACCATATATTTT
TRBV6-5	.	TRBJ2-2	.	CARIRCGELFF	TGTGCCCGCATCAGATGTGGGGAGCTGTTTTTT
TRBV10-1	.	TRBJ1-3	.	CASSDPSLLGNTIYF	TGCGCCAGCAGTGATCCCTCGCTACTCGGAAACACCATATATTTT
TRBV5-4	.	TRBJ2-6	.	CASSLQGFRAGANVLTF	TGTGCCAGCAGCCTTCAGGGGTTTAGAGCTGGGGCCAACGTCCTGACTTTC
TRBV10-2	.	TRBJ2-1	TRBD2	CASRTLLREGLYNEQFF	TGCGCCAGCAGAACCCTGTTACGGGAGGGTCTCTACAATGAGCAGTTCTTC
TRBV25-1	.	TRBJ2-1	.	CASSDGNVQFF	TGTGCCAGCAGTGACGGGAATGTGCAGTTCTTC